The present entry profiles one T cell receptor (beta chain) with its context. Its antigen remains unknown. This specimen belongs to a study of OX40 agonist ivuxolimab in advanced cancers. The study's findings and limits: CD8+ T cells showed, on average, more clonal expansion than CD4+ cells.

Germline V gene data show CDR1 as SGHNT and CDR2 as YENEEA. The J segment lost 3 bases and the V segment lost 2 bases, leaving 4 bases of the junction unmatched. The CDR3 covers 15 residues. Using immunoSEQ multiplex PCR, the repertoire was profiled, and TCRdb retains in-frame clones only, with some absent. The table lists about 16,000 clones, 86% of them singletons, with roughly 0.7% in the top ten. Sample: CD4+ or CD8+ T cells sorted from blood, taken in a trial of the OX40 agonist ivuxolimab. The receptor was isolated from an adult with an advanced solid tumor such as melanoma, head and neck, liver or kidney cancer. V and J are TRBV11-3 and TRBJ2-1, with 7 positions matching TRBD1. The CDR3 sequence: CASSLKGAVYNEQFF. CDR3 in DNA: TGTGCCAGCAGCTTAAAGGGGGCGGTCTACAATGAGCAGTTCTTC.